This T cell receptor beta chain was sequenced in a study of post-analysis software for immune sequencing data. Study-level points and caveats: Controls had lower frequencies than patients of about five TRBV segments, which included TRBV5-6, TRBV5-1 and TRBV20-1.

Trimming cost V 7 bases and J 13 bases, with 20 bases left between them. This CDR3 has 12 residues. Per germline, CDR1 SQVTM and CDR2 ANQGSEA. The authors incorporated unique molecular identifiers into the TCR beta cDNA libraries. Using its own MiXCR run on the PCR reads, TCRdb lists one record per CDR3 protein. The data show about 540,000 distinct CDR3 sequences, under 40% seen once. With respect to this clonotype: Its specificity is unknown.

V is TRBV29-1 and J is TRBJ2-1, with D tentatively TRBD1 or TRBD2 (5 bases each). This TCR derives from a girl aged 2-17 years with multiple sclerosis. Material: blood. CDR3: CSALPGAETQFF. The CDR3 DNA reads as TGCAGCGCCCTACCCGGGGCCGAGACCCAGTTCTTC.